The source of this TCR beta chain is a study of cytomegalovirus exposure and HLA in healthy donors. The PCR employed 60 Vbeta primers together with 13 Jbeta primers. Original data processing: An analysis performed later counted 75 million to 80 million unique TCR beta chains (approximately 12 million of them shared). TCRdb's table, derived via immunoSEQ multiplex PCR, lists solely in-frame clones and lacks some. The DNA was the basis for D and trimming; V, J and clone size are from that table. The table includes fewer than 150,000 clones, around 85% detected once. The sample taken for sequencing was PBMCs. This receptor was identified in a woman in her 30s in good health and CMV-seropositive.

The CDR3 region is CAISRGENEKLFF. The CDR3 DNA is TGTGCCATTTCCAGGGGAGAGAATGAAAAACTGTTTTTT. The chain has TRBV10-3 and TRBJ1-4; TRBD1 might be the D (6 bases). The V gene's germline CDR1 is ENHRY and CDR2 SYGVKD. Trimming pared 9 bases from V and 5 bases from J, leaving 13 bases between. The length of the CDR3 is 13 residues.